The 16 T cell receptor beta chains below come from one sample, sequenced in a study of T cells in Graves' hyperthyroidism and ophthalmopathy. TCR beta CDR3 sequences were amplified from RNA transcripts. Using the HTBI primer set, a first-round RT-PCR was run on the TCR CDR3. TCRdb called the multiplex PCR reads again in MiXCR, with one record for every CDR3 protein. This table has around 800,000 distinct CDR3 sequences, 38% appearing once. Sequencing was done on a sample of blood. These receptors came from a man aged 18 to 29 with Graves' hyperthyroidism.

At least ten counts were recorded for this clonotype. This chain uses TRBV15 with TRBJ2-5; D call uncertain. CDR3 length equals 13 residues. Germline V gene sequence: CDR1 LNHNV, CDR2 YYDKDF (reference sequence). Trimming took off 0 bases at V and 3 bases at J, with 5 bases between the two ends. The CDR3: CATSRDGEETQYF. DNA for the CDR3: TGTGCCACCAGCAGAGATGGGGAAGAGACCCAGTACTTC.

On this clonotype: Being one base from a much bigger clone, this may be a read error. The CDR3 DNA follows: TGTGCCACCGGGCACGGGAACACTGAAGCTTTCTTT. It yields the protein CATGHGNTEAFF. This chain uses TRBV10-3 with TRBJ1-1; D gene ambiguous. The CDR3 covers 12 residues. Germline assignment: CDR1 ENHRY and CDR2 SYGVKD. V was shortened by 10 bases and J by 1 base, with 10 bases between the two germline ends.

This clonotype was counted many times. This chain joins TRBV29-1 and TRBJ2-7; D ambiguous. Trimming pared 4 bases from V and 3 bases from J, leaving 4 bases between. Germline V lookup: CDR1 SQVTM, CDR2 ANQGSEA. The CDR3 loop spans 10 amino acids. CDR3 DNA sequence: TGCAGCGTTGTGGACTACGAGCAGTACTTC. Translating it yields CSVVDYEQYF.

The chain employs TRBV29-1 and TRBJ1-6, with TRBD1 as a possible D gene (6 bases). Trimming took off 8 bases at V and 1 base at J, with 9 bases between the two ends. CDR3 size: 13 residues. CDR1 and CDR2 from the germline V gene are SQVTM and ANQGSEA. CDR3 nucleotide sequence: TGCAGCTTAGGGGGGTCCTATAATTCACCCCTCCACTTT. Amino acid sequence: CSLGGSYNSPLHF.

There are many counts of this clonotype. The chain combines TRBV2 with TRBJ2-7, with D tentatively TRBD1 (6 bases). Trimming removed 6 bases from V and 2 bases from J, with 11 bases in between. Germline loops: CDR1 SNHLY, CDR2 FYNNEI. The CDR3 is 13 amino acids. The CDR3 loop is CASSATGPYEQYF. In DNA form, the CDR3 reads TGTGCCAGCAGCGCGACAGGCCCCTACGAGCAGTACTTC.

The chain joins TRBV24-1 to TRBJ2-1; D gene uncertain. The V gene lost 9 bases and the J gene lost 7 bases, with 12 bases spanning the gap. The CDR3 runs to 12 residues. Germline lookup yields CDR1 KGHDR and CDR2 SFDVKD. The CDR3 nucleotides read TGTGCCACCGGTACAGTTGATAATGAGCAGTTCTTC. It is translated as CATGTVDNEQFF.

About this clonotype: A much larger clone is a single base away; this may be a read error. V and J are TRBV7-4 and TRBJ2-7; D is uncertain. CDR1 is SGHVT, CDR2 SQSDAQ, per germline. The CDR3 is 14 amino acids. V lost 1 base to trimming and J lost 2 bases, with 9 bases between them. CDR3 amino acids: CASSLVYLPYEQYF. DNA of the CDR3: TGTGCCAGCAGCTTAGTTTACCTACCCTACGAGCAGTACTTC.

This clonotype was detected a few times. This sequence joins TRBV2 and TRBJ2-2; 10 bases are shared with TRBD2. The CDR3 is 18 amino acids. Germline CDR1 and CDR2: SNHLY and FYNNEI. The trim removed 4 bases at V and 3 bases at J, leaving 11 bases unmatched. The CDR3 loop reads CASSVKRGGQMDTGELFF. The DNA for the CDR3 is TGTGCCAGCAGTGTTAAGCGGGGGGGCCAAATGGACACCGGGGAGCTGTTTTTT.

This clonotype appeared once. The CDR3 DNA follows: TGTGCCAGCAGTCGCCGAACAGGGAGGGATTCACCCCTCCACTTT. Protein: CASSRRTGRDSPLHF. This sequence joins TRBV2 and TRBJ1-6, with D possibly matching TRBD1 (6 bases). Germline values: CDR1 SNHLY, CDR2 FYNNEI. This CDR3 has 15 amino acids. Trimming took 5 bases from V and 8 from J, leaving 16 bases between them.

Regarding this clonotype: A much larger clone lies one base from this, so it may be a read error. The V call is TRBV6-5, the J call TRBJ1-1, with D tentatively TRBD1 (5 bases). The CDR3 runs to 12 residues. Germline V gene data show CDR1 as MNHEY and CDR2 as SVGAGI. Here the CDR3 reads CASSYPGTEASF. The CDR3 DNA is TGTGCCAGCAGTTACCCAGGGACTGAAGCTTCCTTT.

This clonotype was counted ten times or more. This chain joins TRBV15 and TRBJ1-4; 7 bases are a match to TRBD1. The CDR3 loop spans 16 amino acids. Trimming took 5 bases from V and 0 from J; bases not matched to a gene: 6. Germline CDR1 reads LNHNV; CDR2 reads YYDKDF (reference sequence). The CDR3 DNA reads TGTGCCACCAGCTCCGGGACAGCTGCAACTAATGAAAAACTGTTTTTT. Its protein is CATSSGTAATNEKLFF. The entire variable domain, with the rest obtained from reference TRBV15 and TRBJ1-4, is as follows: DAMVIQNPRYQVTQFGKPVTLSCSQTLNHNVMYWYQQKSSQAPKLLFHYYDKDFNNEADTPDNFQSRRPNTSFCFLDIRSPGLGDTAMYLCATSSGTAATNEKLFFGSGTQLSVL.

The chain has TRBV6-6 and TRBJ1-5; D gene ambiguous. This CDR3 is 13 amino acids long. With 8 bases removed from V and 0 bases from J, the gap between germline ends came to 8 bases. The germline gives CDR1 MNHNY, CDR2 SVGAGI (reference sequence). CDR3 loop: CASGSYSNQPQHF. The CDR3 DNA reads as TGTGCCAGCGGGAGTTATAGCAATCAGCCCCAGCATTTT.

The chain links TRBV20-1 to TRBJ1-5; D is ambiguous. The V gene lost 5 bases and the J gene lost 1 base, with 21 bases spanning the gap. Germline CDR1 is DFQATT and CDR2 is SNEGSKA (reference sequence). The CDR3 has 17 amino acids. As DNA, the CDR3 is TGCAGTGCTCCGACCACTTCTTCGATGGGCAGCAATCAGCCCCAGCATTTT. Translation: CSAPTTSSMGSNQPQHF.

The chain joins TRBV7-9 to TRBJ2-7, with unresolved D. V was shortened by 4 bases and J by 10 bases, with 14 bases between the two germline ends. The length of the CDR3 is 12 residues. Germline-derived CDR1 and CDR2 are SEHNR and FQNEAQ (reference sequence). CDR3 protein: CASSSGPLGQYF. The CDR3 DNA sequence: TGTGCCAGCAGCTCAGGCCCTCTTGGACAGTACTTC.

The rearrangement joins TRBV5-1 to TRBJ2-2; D remains unclear. This CDR3 is built from 13 residues. The V and J ends lost 4 bases and 6 bases respectively, with 10 bases between them. Germline V gene sequence: CDR1 SGHRS, CDR2 YFSETQ. The CDR3 nucleotides are TGCGCCAGCAGCAAAGGAAGTGCCGGGGAGCTGTTTTTT. Translation: CASSKGSAGELFF.

This clonotype was counted at least ten times. The J gene is TRBJ2-7, the V gene TRBV25-1, with TRBD1 matching 10 bases. V trimming: 1 base; J trimming: 5 bases; junction bases outside the gene matches: 14. The CDR3 length is 18 residues. Germline V gene data show CDR1 as MGHDK and CDR2 as SYGVNS. In nucleotides, the CDR3 is TGTGCCAGCAGTGAATTCTTCGATACCGGGACAGGGGCCCACGAGCAGTACTTC. This codes for CASSEFFDTGTGAHEQYF.